Below are 7 T cell receptor beta chains sequenced from a single sample in a study of regulatory T cells. Study outcomes and limitations: Hydrophobic residues at CDR3 positions 6 and 7 were enriched in conventional CD4+ T cells of CD3G-deficient patients.

The primer mix had 52 TRBV and 13 TRBJ primers. TCRdb's copy holds only in-frame clones and misses some; the assay was immunoSEQ multiplex PCR. The sample lists around 17,000 clones, about 79% occurring once. The antigens for these receptors are not known. The sequenced sample consisted of conventional CD4+ T cells sorted from blood. The origin of the receptors is a person under 45 with CD3G deficiency.

As DNA, the CDR3 is TGTGCCAGCAGCCGTGGACAGTTTGGTACGCAGTATTTT. Translated, it gives CASSRGQFGTQYF. The V call is TRBV7-9, the J call TRBJ2-3, with D possibly TRBD1 on 6 matching bases. Germline lookup yields CDR1 SEHNR and CDR2 FQNEAQ (reference sequence). The V end was cut by 5 bases, the J end by 8 bases, with 14 bases between. This CDR3 has 13 residues.

The rearrangement joins TRBV6-1 to TRBJ1-1; the D is unclear. Germline V lookup: CDR1 MNHNS, CDR2 SASEGT. V lost 4 bases and J 11 bases, leaving 11 bases between the germline ends. The CDR3 has 11 residues. CDR3: CASSANRDAFF. The CDR3 nucleotides are TGTGCCAGCAGTGCAAATCGTGATGCTTTCTTT.

This clone occurred once. The chain uses TRBV6-1 and TRBJ2-3; D not resolved. Germline assignment: CDR1 MNHNS and CDR2 SASEGT. This CDR3 is 15 amino acids long. V lost 3 bases to trimming and J lost 1 base, with 11 bases between them. The CDR3 spells CASSDRSWGTDTQYF. For the CDR3, the DNA is TGTGCCAGCAGTGATCGCTCATGGGGCACAGATACGCAGTATTTT.

The chain joins TRBV18 to TRBJ2-7, with 10 bases aligning to TRBD2. The CDR3 consists of 17 residues. Germline CDR1 and CDR2: KGHSH and LQKENI. V was pared by 3 bases and J by 1 base, with 9 bases of the junction left unmatched. In DNA form, the CDR3 reads TGTGCCAGCTCACCTAGAGGACCAGCGGGGGGGTCCTACGAGCAGTACTTC. Residues: CASSPRGPAGGSYEQYF.

The V gene is TRBV18, the J gene TRBJ2-7; no definite D call. V shed 4 bases and J shed 4 bases, with 8 bases lying between them. The CDR3 length is 12 residues. The V gene's germline CDR1 is KGHSH and CDR2 LQKENI. For the CDR3, the DNA is TGTGCCAGCTCACTTATTGGTTACGAGCAGTACTTC. This gives the protein CASSLIGYEQYF.

The CDR3 sequence is CASSQVASGTGSTDTQYF. The CDR3 DNA reads as TGCGCCAGCAGCCAAGTGGCTAGCGGTACCGGGAGCACAGATACGCAGTATTTT. The chain couples TRBV4-1 to TRBJ2-3; 7 bases align to TRBD2. Germline CDR1 is MGHRA and CDR2 is YSYEKL. The CDR3 covers 18 residues. V gave up 1 base and J gave up 0 bases; unmatched junction bases: 10.

This clone has only a few counts. J is TRBJ1-2 and V is TRBV6-5; 7 nucleotides agree with TRBD1. Germline-derived CDR1 and CDR2 are MNHEY and SVGAGI. V was pared by 5 bases and J by 8 bases, with 5 bases of the junction left unmatched. The CDR3 has 12 amino acids. CDR3 bases: TGTGCCAGCAGTAGCATGACAGGGGGCTACACCTTC. Protein sequence: CASSSMTGGYTF.